In its sample, the clone carrying this T cell receptor beta chain was seen many times. Its antigen is not known. TCRdb fed the PCR reads into MiXCR, producing one record per CDR3 protein. The sample records about 510,000 distinct CDR3 sequences, 25% being singletons. Naive CD8 T cells underwent sorting with the CD8+CD4-CCR7+CD45RA+ definition. The germline V gene has CDR1 SGHKS and CDR2 YYEKEE (reference sequence). CDR3 size: 11 residues. The V gene lost 6 bases and the J gene lost 8 bases, with 11 bases spanning the gap. This entry comes from a study of molecular identifiers for immune sequencing clone quantification. Study-level results: Clones above 20 RNA copies contained over 98% of effector molecules and under 1% of naive molecules.

The V call is TRBV5-5, the J call TRBJ1-1; D is unclear. Sequenced material: naive CD8+ T cells from blood, with Jurkat cell RNA spiked in. The subset here: FACS-sorted CD8+CD4-CCR7+CD45RA+ naive T cells. The sequence came from a human donor in good health. Some libraries in this study had Jurkat cell RNA spiked in. CDR3 nucleotides: TGTGCCAGCACCGAAAGGGCCGAAGCTTTCTTT. Translated: CASTERAEAFF. Full variable domain (missing parts from reference TRBV5-5 and TRBJ1-1): DAGVTQSPTHLIKTRGQQVTLRCSPISGHKSVSWYQQVLGQGPQFIFQYYEKEERGRGNFPDRFSARQFPNYSSELNVNALLLGDSALYLCASTERAEAFFGQGTRLTVV.